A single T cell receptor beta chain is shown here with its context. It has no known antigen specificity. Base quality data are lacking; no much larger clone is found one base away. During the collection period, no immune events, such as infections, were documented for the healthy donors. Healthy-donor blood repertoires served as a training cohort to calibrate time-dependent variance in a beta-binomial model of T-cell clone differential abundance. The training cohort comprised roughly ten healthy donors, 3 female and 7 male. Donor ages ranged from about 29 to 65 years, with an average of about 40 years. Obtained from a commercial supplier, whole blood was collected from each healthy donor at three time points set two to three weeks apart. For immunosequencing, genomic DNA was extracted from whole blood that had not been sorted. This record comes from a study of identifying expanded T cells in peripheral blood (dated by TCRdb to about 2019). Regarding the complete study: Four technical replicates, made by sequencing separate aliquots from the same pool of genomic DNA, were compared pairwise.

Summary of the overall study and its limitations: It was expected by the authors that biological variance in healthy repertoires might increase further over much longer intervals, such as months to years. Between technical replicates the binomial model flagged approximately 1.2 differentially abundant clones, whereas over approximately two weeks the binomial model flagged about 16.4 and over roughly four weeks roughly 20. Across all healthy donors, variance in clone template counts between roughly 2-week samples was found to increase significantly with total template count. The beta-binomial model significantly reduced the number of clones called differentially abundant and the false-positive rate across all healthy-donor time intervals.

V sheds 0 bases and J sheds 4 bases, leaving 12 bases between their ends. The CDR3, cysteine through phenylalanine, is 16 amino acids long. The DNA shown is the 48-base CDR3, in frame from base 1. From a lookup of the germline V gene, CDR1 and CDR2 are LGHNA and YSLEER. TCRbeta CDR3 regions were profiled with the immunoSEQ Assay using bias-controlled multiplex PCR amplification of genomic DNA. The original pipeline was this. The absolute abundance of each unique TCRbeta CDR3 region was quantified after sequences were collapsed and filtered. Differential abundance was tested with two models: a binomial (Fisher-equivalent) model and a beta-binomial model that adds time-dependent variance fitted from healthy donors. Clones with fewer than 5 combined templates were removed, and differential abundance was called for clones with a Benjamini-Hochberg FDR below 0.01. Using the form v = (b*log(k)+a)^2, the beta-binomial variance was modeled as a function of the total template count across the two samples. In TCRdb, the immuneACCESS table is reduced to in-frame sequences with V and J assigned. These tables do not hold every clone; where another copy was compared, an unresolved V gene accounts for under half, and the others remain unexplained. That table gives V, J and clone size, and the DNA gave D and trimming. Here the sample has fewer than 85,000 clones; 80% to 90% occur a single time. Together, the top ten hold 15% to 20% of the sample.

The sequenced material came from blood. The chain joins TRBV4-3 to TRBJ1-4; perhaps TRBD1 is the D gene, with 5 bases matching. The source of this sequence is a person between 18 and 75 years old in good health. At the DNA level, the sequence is TGCGCCAGCAGCCAAGATTGGGGAGACAGTAATGAAAAACTGTTTTTT. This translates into CASSQDWGDSNEKLFF.